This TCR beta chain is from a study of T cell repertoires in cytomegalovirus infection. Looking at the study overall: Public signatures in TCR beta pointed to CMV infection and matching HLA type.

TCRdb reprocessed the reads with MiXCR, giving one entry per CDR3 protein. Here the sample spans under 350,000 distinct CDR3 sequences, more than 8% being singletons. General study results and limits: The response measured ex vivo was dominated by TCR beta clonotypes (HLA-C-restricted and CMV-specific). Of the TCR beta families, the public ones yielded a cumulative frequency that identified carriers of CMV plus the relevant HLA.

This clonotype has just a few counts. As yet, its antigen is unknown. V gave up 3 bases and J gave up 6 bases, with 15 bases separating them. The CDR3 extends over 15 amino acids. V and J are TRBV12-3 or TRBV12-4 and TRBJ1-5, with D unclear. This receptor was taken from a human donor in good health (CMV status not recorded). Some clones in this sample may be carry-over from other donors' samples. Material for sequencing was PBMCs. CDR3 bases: TGTGCCAGCAGTTTTTCATCAGGTCTTAGTCAGCCCCAGCATTTT. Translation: CASSFSSGLSQPQHF.